Below are 20 T cell receptor beta chains sequenced from a single sample in a study of response to subunit inactivated influenza vaccine (dated by TCRdb to the late 2010s). The library was prepared using RT-PCR. The instrument given in TCRdb is Illumina HiSeq 2500. TCRdb reprocessing: public reads trimmed at Q25 with fastp, clones called with MiXCR, in-frame beta chains kept. Rows with a matching CDR3 protein are joined into one entry that keeps the most common DNA and genes. The sample table lists about 520,000 distinct CDR3 sequences, approximately 7.7% of them with a count of one. Under 15% of the sample belongs to the ten largest clones. The sequenced sample was PBMCs from blood, obtained around 2 years after vaccination. Receptor source: a man in his fifties or sixties who received an inactivated influenza vaccine. Donor details come from another sample of the same person, matched by shared clones.

The V call is TRBV3-1, the J call TRBJ2-7; 10 bases fit TRBD1. The ends lost 4 bases at V and 5 bases at J; junction bases unmatched: 5. This CDR3 has 14 amino acids. The V gene's germline CDR1 is LGHDT and CDR2 YNNKEL (reference sequence). The CDR3 spells CASSPRDRGNEQYF. The CDR3 DNA reads TGTGCCAGCAGCCCCCGGGACAGGGGCAACGAGCAGTACTTC.

The chain recombines TRBV12-3 or TRBV12-4 with TRBJ1-6, with D perhaps matching TRBD1 (5 bases). The CDR3 covers 15 residues. V was clipped by 3 bases and J by 10 bases, with 16 bases between them. The CDR3: CASSFLGQGRSPLHF. The DNA for the CDR3 is TGTGCCAGCAGTTTTTTAGGGCAGGGTCGGTCACCCCTCCACTTT.

Only a few counts were recorded for this clonotype. V usage is TRBV5-1 and J usage is TRBJ2-7, with a possible D match to TRBD2 (6 bases). This CDR3 has 15 residues. Looked up from germline, CDR1 is SGHRS and CDR2 is YFSETQ. V was trimmed by 5 bases and J by 6 bases, leaving 21 bases between them. CDR3 DNA: TGCGCCAGCAGGGCTAGCGTAAACATTCGGACCGAGCAGTACTTC. Translating gives CASRASVNIRTEQYF.

This clonotype was seen more than once but under ten times. The V and J genes are TRBV6-5 and TRBJ2-6; D not certain. Germline lookup yields CDR1 MNHEY and CDR2 SVGAGI. The ends were cut back, 2 bases at V and 1 base at J, with 6 bases in the middle. This CDR3 spans 15 amino acids. The CDR3 DNA sequence: TGTGCCAGCAGTTACAGAATATCTGGGGCCAACGTCCTGACTTTC. Protein: CASSYRISGANVLTF.

Only a few counts were recorded for this clonotype. V usage is TRBV24-1 and J usage is TRBJ2-3, with D hard to call. Trimming stripped 5 bases from V and 3 bases from J, with 5 bases between. This CDR3 is built from 12 residues. CDR1 is KGHDR, CDR2 SFDVKD, per germline. The CDR3 DNA follows: TGTGCCACCAGTGGGGATACAGATACGCAGTATTTT. It is translated as CATSGDTDTQYF.

V usage is TRBV6-5 and J usage is TRBJ1-1; D not certain. The germline V gene has CDR1 MNHEY and CDR2 SVGAGI. The CDR3 is 16 residues long. The V gene lost 2 bases and the J gene lost 0 bases, with 13 bases spanning the gap. CDR3: CASSYGPPQVNTEAFF. CDR3 bases: TGTGCCAGCAGTTACGGGCCACCGCAGGTGAACACTGAAGCTTTCTTT.

This chain uses TRBV7-2 with TRBJ2-1; D not certain. V was pared by 1 base and J by 6 bases, with 7 bases between. The CDR3 sequence is 13 residues long. The germline V gene has CDR1 SGHTA and CDR2 FQGNSA. The CDR3 DNA is TGTGCCAGCAGCTTAGGGGCCCCCAATGAGCAGTTCTTC. This sequence encodes CASSLGAPNEQFF.

There are many counts of this clonotype. The rearrangement uses TRBV6-2 or TRBV6-3 and TRBJ1-5; D may be TRBD1 (5 bases). V was trimmed by 6 bases and J by 1 base, leaving 19 bases between them. This CDR3 has 17 residues. From germline, CDR1 is MNHEY and CDR2 SVGEGT. The CDR3 bases are TGTGCCAGCAGGGAATCTTTGCGCCCAGGGAGCAATCAGCCCCAGCATTTT. Translated: CASRESLRPGSNQPQHF.

At least ten counts were recorded for this clonotype. The rearrangement uses TRBV5-1 and TRBJ2-1, with TRBD1 matching 7 bases. Germline CDR1 is SGHRS and CDR2 is YFSETQ. The CDR3 is made up of 17 amino acids. V shed 3 bases, J shed 4 bases, and the junction held 13 bases outside the gene matches. This CDR3 reads CASSWVTGTEVYNEQFF. The CDR3 DNA follows: TGCGCCAGCAGCTGGGTGACCGGGACAGAGGTTTACAATGAGCAGTTCTTC. Variable domain in full (rest from reference TRBV5-1 and TRBJ2-1): KAGVTQTPRYLIKTRGQQVTLSCSPISGHRSVSWYQQTPGQGLQFLFEYFSETQRNKGNFPGRFSGRQFSNSRSEMNVSTLELGDSALYLCASSWVTGTEVYNEQFFGPGTRLTVL.

This clonotype has ten or more counts. The chain couples TRBV4-2 to TRBJ2-2; 11 positions agree with TRBD2. The CDR3 is 14 residues long. In germline, CDR1 is LGHNA, CDR2 YNFKEQ. The trim removed 10 bases at V and 6 bases at J, leaving 7 bases unmatched. The CDR3 sequence: CATLAGGAAGELFF. In DNA form, the CDR3 reads TGTGCCACGTTAGCGGGGGGGGCCGCCGGGGAGCTGTTTTTT.

DNA for the CDR3: TGTGCCAGCAGCCTTCCGGGGGCTGCAACTAATGAAAAACTGTTTTTT. Its translation: CASSLPGAATNEKLFF. This chain connects TRBV6-2 or TRBV6-3 to TRBJ1-4; tentative D call: TRBD1 (6 bases). This CDR3 has 16 residues. CDR1 and CDR2 from the germline V gene are MNHEY and SVGEGT. V lost 6 bases and J lost 0, with 14 bases in between.

This clonotype has ten or more counts. Here the CDR3 reads CASSLLRDRGPDTQYF. The CDR3 region has the DNA TGTGCCAGCAGCTTACTCCGAGACAGGGGCCCAGATACGCAGTATTTT. The chain carries TRBV11-2 and TRBJ2-3; 8 bases agree with TRBD1. Germline V gives CDR1 SGHAT, CDR2 FQNNGV. V was clipped by 2 bases and J by 4 bases; unmatched bases: 8. The CDR3 sequence is 16 residues long.

The chain combines TRBV4-1 with TRBJ1-5, with D maybe TRBD1 (5 bases). V was cut by 3 bases and J by 7 bases, with 16 bases left in between. This CDR3 contains 15 residues. Germline values: CDR1 MGHRA, CDR2 YSYEKL. CDR3 coding DNA: TGCGCCAGCAGCCATCCCGGGGGGGAAAGGCAGCCCCAGCATTTT. This translates into CASSHPGGERQPQHF.

This clonotype was recorded many times. V is TRBV6-2 or TRBV6-3 and J is TRBJ2-7; 14 bases align to TRBD2. Germline lookup yields CDR1 MNHEY and CDR2 SVGEGT. The CDR3 is made up of 16 amino acids. The trim removed 2 bases at V and 2 bases at J, leaving 2 bases unmatched. As DNA, the CDR3 is TGTGCCAGCAGTTACGAGACTAGCGGGAGGGCCTACGAGCAGTACTTC. As protein: CASSYETSGRAYEQYF.

This clonotype was counted many times. This chain connects TRBV25-1 to TRBJ1-5; the match to TRBD1 covers 7 bases. Germline CDR1 is MGHDK and CDR2 is SYGVNS. The CDR3 has 18 amino acids. Trimming at V came to 2 bases and at J to 0 bases, leaving 10 bases not matched to a gene. DNA of the CDR3: TGTGCCAGCAGTGAAGGTCCAGGGGGGGTGTATAGCAATCAGCCCCAGCATTTT. The encoded protein is CASSEGPGGVYSNQPQHF.

The V call is TRBV2, the J call TRBJ2-7, with 7 bases matching TRBD2. Germline V gene sequence: CDR1 SNHLY, CDR2 FYNNEI. This CDR3 spans 13 amino acids. Germline trimming cut 7 bases from V and 6 bases from J; bases unmatched to any gene: 9. The CDR3 is CASKRLAEPEQYF. In nucleotides, the CDR3 is TGTGCCAGCAAGAGGCTAGCGGAACCCGAGCAGTACTTC. Variable domain in full (rest from reference TRBV2 and TRBJ2-7): EPEVTQTPSHQVTQMGQEVILRCVPISNHLYFYWYRQILGQKVEFLVSFYNNEISEKSEIFDDQFSVERPDGSNFTLKIRSTKLEDSAMYFCASKRLAEPEQYFGPGTRLTVT.

The gene calls are TRBV28 and TRBJ1-4; D uncertain. Germline V gene sequence: CDR1 MDHEN, CDR2 SYDVKM. The CDR3 extends over 14 amino acids. V was clipped by 3 bases and J by 8 bases, with 13 bases between them. The CDR3 DNA reads TGTGCCAGCAGTTTGGACGTGACTGGGGAAAAACTGTTTTTT. Amino acids: CASSLDVTGEKLFF.

The V call is TRBV4-2, the J call TRBJ2-7; 12 nucleotides match TRBD2. CDR1 LGHNA and CDR2 YNFKEQ come from the germline V gene. The J segment lost 0 bases and the V segment lost 5 bases, leaving 20 bases of the junction unmatched. This CDR3 contains 21 residues. The CDR3: CASSATLKAASGRASSYEQYF. CDR3 nucleotide sequence: TGTGCCAGCAGCGCTACCTTGAAGGCCGCTAGCGGGAGGGCGAGCTCCTACGAGCAGTACTTC.

This clonotype was seen ten or more times. The chain carries TRBV7-9 and TRBJ2-7, with no clear D. Germline V gives CDR1 SEHNR, CDR2 FQNEAQ (reference sequence). This CDR3 is 13 amino acids long. V lost 2 bases and J lost 7, with 12 bases in between. The CDR3 nucleotides are TGTGCCAGCAGCTTATTATTAGTTGGGGAGCAGTACTTC. Translating it yields CASSLLLVGEQYF. Full variable domain (outside the CDR3, taken from reference TRBV7-9 and TRBJ2-7): DTGVSQNPRHKITKRGQNVTFRCDPISEHNRLYWYRQTLGQGPEFLTYFQNEAQLEKSRLLSDRFSAERPKGSFSTLEIQRTEQGDSAMYLCASSLLLVGEQYFGPGTRLTVT.

In its sample, this clonotype was seen a few times. The V gene is TRBV20-1, the J gene TRBJ2-3; 14 positions agree with TRBD2. The CDR3 contains 16 residues. Trimming removed 6 bases from V and 2 bases from J; junction bases left unmatched: 7. Germline V CDR1 and CDR2: DFQATT, SNEGSKA (reference sequence). In nucleotides, the CDR3 is TGCAGTGCCGGGACTAGCGGGGGCCGGAACACAGATACGCAGTATTTT. Encoded protein: CSAGTSGGRNTDTQYF.